This T cell receptor beta chain derives from a study of blood T cell repertoires in COVID-19. Those enrolled in Seattle joined during active infection and were followed longitudinally afterward. Generated by immunoSEQ multiplex PCR, the TCRdb table keeps only in-frame clones and is missing some. Here the sample spans about 120,000 clones, around 85% being singletons. The CDR3 sequence is 14 residues long. V trimming: 6 bases; J trimming: 2 bases; junction bases outside the gene matches: 5. Germline CDR1 is ENHRY and CDR2 is SYGVKD. The sample was peripheral blood. The rearrangement links TRBV10-3 to TRBJ2-3, with TRBD1 matching over 7 bases. The clonotype was recovered from a man under 40 with COVID-19, enrolled during active disease. CDR3: CAIRPGQSTDTQYF. CDR3 in DNA: TGTGCCATCAGGCCGGGACAGTCCACAGATACGCAGTATTTT.